This TCR beta chain originates from a study of T cell changes during pregnancy in multiple sclerosis (dated by TCRdb to about 2019). For the study in its entirety: The study examined how the T cell repertoire changed over the course of pregnancy in women with multiple sclerosis.

In the case of this clone: No antigen is known for it. Base qualities are not at hand, and no much larger clone is one base apart.

The method was the immunoSEQ multiplex PCR assay. The source is immuneACCESS, and TCRdb retained only in-frame sequences with V and J called. Part of the clones is not carried over; for the studies checked, unresolved V genes explain less than half of this, and the remainder is unexplained. For this sample there are about 42,000 clones; 84% appear just once. The ten largest clones add up to 0.64% of the sample. The germline V gene specifies MNHEY as CDR1 and SVGAGI as CDR2. Trimming removed 7 bases from V and 6 bases from J, leaving 21 bases between the germline ends. The CDR3 runs 15 residues from the cysteine to the phenylalanine. The sequence is cut down to CDR3 DNA, 45 bases in frame from base 1.

Here the sequenced sample was CD4+ T cells from peripheral blood mononuclear cells, taken before pregnancy. This TCR was recovered from a female donor with multiple sclerosis, enrolled in a pregnancy study. The rearranged chain carries TRBV6-5 and TRBJ1-1, with an unclear D gene assignment. The base sequence is TGTGCCAGCACCCCAAACTCAGGTTTAGGTCCTGAAGCTTTCTTT. This is translated as CASTPNSGLGPEAFF.